One sample yielded the 5 T cell receptor beta chains listed below, sequenced in a study of blood T cell repertoires in COVID-19. Method: immunoSEQ multiplex PCR; TCRdb's copy keeps in-frame clones and lacks some. In the table there are over 140,000 clones, 75% to 80% of which are singletons. The sequencing sample was made of PBMCs or T cells enriched from blood (not recorded which). Source of these receptors: a woman aged 45 to 65 who had recovered from COVID-19.

The V call is TRBV19, the J call TRBJ1-1, with D hard to call. The V end was cut by 1 base, the J end by 5 bases, with 14 bases between. The CDR3 contains 15 residues. Germline-derived CDR1 and CDR2 are LNHDA and SQIVND (reference sequence). The CDR3 DNA reads TGTGCCAGTAGTATAGGTAGAGTAACGAGGACTGAAGCTTTCTTT. Amino acid sequence: CASSIGRVTRTEAFF.

In the case of this clone: The junction departs from germline at one end; a sequencing error may be responsible. CDR3 nucleotides: TGTGCCAGCAGGGAAGGAGGGAGGAACACTGAAGCTTTCTTT. It codes for CASREGGRNTEAFF. This chain joins TRBV2 and TRBJ1-1; D is ambiguous. This CDR3 has 14 amino acids. Germline values: CDR1 SNHLY, CDR2 FYNNEI.

The V call is TRBV28, the J call TRBJ1-2; 7 nucleotides line up with TRBD1. V lost 2 bases and J lost 7; bases outside the gene matches: 10. The V gene's germline CDR1 is MDHEN and CDR2 SYDVKM. The CDR3 spans 15 residues. CDR3 residues: CASSLPYRQGGGYTF. The DNA of the CDR3 is TGTGCCAGCAGTTTACCCTACCGACAGGGAGGTGGCTACACCTTC.

DNA of the CDR3: TGTGCCAGCAGCTCTCTCTCGAAGACAGGCAACACTGAAGCTTTCTTT. It is translated as CASSSLSKTGNTEAFF. The rearrangement uses TRBV13 and TRBJ1-1; D may be TRBD1 (6 bases). The V end was cut by 4 bases, the J end by 2 bases, with 17 bases between. The CDR3 length is 16 residues. Germline V gives CDR1 PRHDT, CDR2 FYEKMQ (reference sequence).

The chain uses TRBV5-6 and TRBJ2-3, with 7 bases aligning to TRBD1. This CDR3 region has 13 residues. Germline V gene lookup returns CDR1 SGHDT and CDR2 YYEEEE. Germline trimming cut 4 bases from V and 5 bases from J; bases unmatched to any gene: 4. This CDR3 is CASSQTGEDTQYF. The DNA of the CDR3 is TGTGCCAGCAGCCAAACAGGGGAAGATACGCAGTATTTT.